This T cell receptor beta chain is drawn from a study of shared clonotypes between healthy human individuals. The CDR3 sequence is 15 residues long. Trimming left V 3 bases short and J 4 bases short, with 13 bases between. Looked up from germline, CDR1 is MNHEY and CDR2 is SMNVEV (reference sequence). Clones were sequenced by immunoSEQ multiplex PCR, and TCRdb holds only the in-frame ones, with some missing. The data hold 2.5 million or so clones, with around 90% observed a single time. The rearrangement uses TRBV27 and TRBJ1-3; tentatively, D is TRBD1 (6 bases). This TCR derives from a man between 18 and 29 years old in good health. The material sequenced was naive CD4+ T cells sorted from blood. Stated subset: CD45RA+ positively selected. CDR3 loop: CASSFSGAVGNTIYF. The CDR3 DNA reads TGTGCCAGCAGTTTTTCGGGGGCGGTAGGAAACACCATATATTTT.